Listed here are 11 T cell receptor beta chains from one sample, sequenced in a study of CD8 T cells in Susac syndrome. RNA was extracted with the RNeasy kit, and a quantity of about 0.45 to 1 ug was reverse transcribed using random hexamers. TCRdb called the immunoSEQ multiplex PCR reads again in MiXCR, with one record for every CDR3 protein. Seen here are 150,000 to 200,000 distinct CDR3 sequences, about 93% observed once, and the top ten hold roughly 0.15%. The sequenced sample was CD4+ T cells from PBMCs. These receptors all come from a human donor in good health.

V gene TRBV5-8 combines with J gene TRBJ2-4; possible D gene TRBD2, 5 bases. V was cut by 4 bases and J by 9 bases, with 11 bases left in between. The germline gives CDR1 SGHTS, CDR2 YDEGEE. This CDR3 region has 12 residues. The CDR3 DNA reads TGTGCCAGCAGCACCGGGATCCGCATTCAGTACTTC. Translation gives CASSTGIRIQYF. Filled out from reference TRBV5-8 and TRBJ2-4, the complete variable domain reads EAGVTQSPTHLIKTRGQQATLRCSPISGHTSVYWYQQALGLGLQFLLWYDEGEERNRGNFPPRFSGRQFPNYSSELNVNALELEDSALYLCASSTGIRIQYFGAGTRLSVL.

The chain couples TRBV27 to TRBJ2-3; D uncertain. V was shortened by 7 bases and J by 8 bases, with 10 bases between the two germline ends. Germline V gene lookup returns CDR1 MNHEY and CDR2 SMNVEV (reference sequence). The CDR3 is 11 amino acids. CDR3 DNA sequence: TGTGCCAGCACCGACCGGAGTACGCAGTATTTT. Amino acids: CASTDRSTQYF.

The V gene is TRBV30, the J gene TRBJ1-6; D is uncertain. The CDR3 is made up of 13 amino acids. Germline V gene sequence: CDR1 GTSNPN, CDR2 SVGIG (reference sequence). Deletions cut 1 base from V and 9 bases from J, with 10 bases between. The CDR3, as DNA: TGTGCCTGGAGTGCTCAGGAGGGTTCACCCCTCCACTTT. It translates to CAWSAQEGSPLHF.

The V and J genes are TRBV3-1 and TRBJ2-7; TRBD2 matches 9 bases. CDR1 is LGHDT, CDR2 YNNKEL, per germline (reference sequence). This CDR3 has 14 amino acids. Losses at the gene ends were 6 bases for V and 4 bases for J; bases not matched to a gene: 7. For the CDR3, the DNA is TGTGCCAGCAGTACACGCGGGGGGGCGTACGAGCAGTACTTC. Its translation is CASSTRGGAYEQYF.

V usage is TRBV28 and J usage is TRBJ2-1; 7 nucleotides agree with TRBD1. The J segment lost 15 bases and the V segment lost 4 bases, leaving 9 bases of the junction unmatched. CDR1 and CDR2 (germline): MDHEN, SYDVKM. This CDR3 contains 12 residues. CDR3 DNA: TGTGCCAGCAGTTCCCAGGGGGTGAGGTGGTTCTTC. Residues: CASSSQGVRWFF.

V and J are TRBV6-2 or TRBV6-3 and TRBJ2-5, with D unresolved. Trimming took off 2 bases at V and 5 bases at J, with 9 bases between the two ends. Per the germline V gene, CDR1 is MNHEY and CDR2 is SVGEGT. The CDR3 runs to 13 residues. The CDR3 reads CASSYGQQETQYF. For the CDR3, the DNA is TGTGCCAGCAGTTACGGCCAGCAGGAGACCCAGTACTTC.

The chain carries TRBV6-6 and TRBJ1-2, with TRBD1 matching 8 bases. The CDR3 runs to 13 residues. The V segment lost 5 bases and the J segment 8 bases; nucleotides outside the gene matches: 7. Germline V lookup: CDR1 MNHNY, CDR2 SVGAGI (reference sequence). CDR3 amino acids: CASSPGTGSGYTF. In DNA form, the CDR3 reads TGTGCCAGCAGTCCAGGGACAGGCAGCGGCTACACCTTC.

The chain uses TRBV6-6 and TRBJ2-3; no firm D call. CDR3 length equals 16 residues. Germline assignment: CDR1 MNHNY and CDR2 SVGAGI (reference sequence). V was trimmed by 4 bases and J by 0 bases, leaving 14 bases between them. The CDR3 loop reads CASSWAALVSTDTQYF. The DNA of the CDR3 is TGTGCCAGCAGTTGGGCGGCTCTAGTAAGCACAGATACGCAGTATTTT.

The chain carries TRBV28 and TRBJ2-7; possibly TRBD2 for D (6 bases). Germline V gene data show CDR1 as MDHEN and CDR2 as SYDVKM. V lost 7 bases, J lost 3 bases, and 10 bases lay in between. CDR3 length equals 12 residues. CDR3 protein: CASTGSGYEQYF. For the CDR3, the DNA is TGTGCCAGCACTGGTAGCGGCTACGAGCAGTACTTC.

The chain uses TRBV12-3 or TRBV12-4 and TRBJ2-7; 7 bases agree with TRBD2. The J segment lost 2 bases and the V segment lost 8 bases, leaving 9 bases of the junction unmatched. There are 14 residues in the CDR3. The CDR3 here is CASRGGPLPYEQYF. The CDR3 nucleotides read TGTGCCAGCCGCGGGGGTCCCCTTCCCTACGAGCAGTACTTC.

This clonotype was observed a few times. V gene TRBV6-1 combines with J gene TRBJ2-5; 9 bases align to TRBD2. V was pared by 6 bases and J by 14 bases, with 16 bases of the junction left unmatched. Looked up from germline, CDR1 is MNHNS and CDR2 is SASEGT. The CDR3 sequence is 14 residues long. CDR3 sequence: CASRPIAGVTKDYF. The CDR3, as DNA: TGTGCCAGCAGACCTATAGCGGGGGTCACCAAAGACTACTTC.